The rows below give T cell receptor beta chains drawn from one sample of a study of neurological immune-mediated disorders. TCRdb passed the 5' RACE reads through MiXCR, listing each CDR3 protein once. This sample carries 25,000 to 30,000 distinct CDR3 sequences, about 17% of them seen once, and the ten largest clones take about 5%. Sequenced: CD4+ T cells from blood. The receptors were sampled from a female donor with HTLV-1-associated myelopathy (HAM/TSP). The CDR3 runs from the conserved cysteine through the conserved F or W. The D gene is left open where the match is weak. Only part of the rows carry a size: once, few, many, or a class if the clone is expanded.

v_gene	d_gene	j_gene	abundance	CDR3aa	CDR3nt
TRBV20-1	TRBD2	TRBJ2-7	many	CSARLLTSSYEQYF	TGCAGTGCTAGACTCCTGACTAGCAGTTACGAGCAGTACTTC
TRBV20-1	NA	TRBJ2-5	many	CSASVPGLKKETQYF	TGCAGTGCTAGTGTGCCGGGACTTAAAAAAGAGACCCAGTACTTC
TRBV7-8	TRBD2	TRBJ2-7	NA	CASSLLRASGGPQYF	TGTGCCAGCAGCTTATTGAGGGCTAGCGGGGGCCCTCAGTACTTC
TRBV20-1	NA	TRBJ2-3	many	CSARGLGGAGDTDTQYF	TGCAGTGCTAGAGGCCTAGGGGGGGCCGGGGACACAGATACGCAGTATTTT
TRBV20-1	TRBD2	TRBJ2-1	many	CSATGGRDIEQFF	TGCAGTGCTACTGGCGGGAGAGATATTGAGCAGTTCTTC
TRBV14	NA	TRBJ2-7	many	CASSQDPQSSYEQYF	TGTGCCAGCAGCCAAGATCCTCAATCCTCCTACGAGCAGTACTTC
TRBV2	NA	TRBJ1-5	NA	CASSATRGAGPQHF	TGTGCCAGCAGTGCAACTAGGGGAGCGGGGCCCCAGCATTTT
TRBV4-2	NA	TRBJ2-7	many	CASSQRQGDLRTYEQYF	TGTGCCAGCAGCCAAAGGCAAGGGGACTTGAGAACCTACGAGCAGTACTTC
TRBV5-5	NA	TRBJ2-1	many	CASSPAVGSNNEQFF	TGTGCCAGCAGCCCGGCGGTCGGGAGCAACAATGAGCAGTTCTTC
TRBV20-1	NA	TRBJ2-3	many	CSALGGGTDTQYF	TGCAGTGCGTTGGGGGGTGGCACAGATACGCAGTATTTT
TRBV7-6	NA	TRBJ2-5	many	CASSLAGQRETQYF	TGTGCCAGCAGCTTAGCAGGTCAGCGAGAGACCCAGTACTTC
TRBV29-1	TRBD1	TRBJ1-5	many	CSVGAGGGQPQHF	TGCAGCGTTGGGGCAGGGGGCGGTCAGCCCCAGCATTTT
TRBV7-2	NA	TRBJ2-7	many	CASSWGVGSSSYEQYF	TGTGCCAGCAGCTGGGGGGTGGGGTCGAGCTCCTACGAGCAGTACTTC
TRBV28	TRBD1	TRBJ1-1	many	CASSHLLPGQYHEAFF	TGTGCCAGTAGCCACCTCCTCCCGGGACAGTACCATGAAGCTTTCTTT
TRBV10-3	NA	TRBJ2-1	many	CAISGQQEYNEQFF	TGTGCCATCAGTGGGCAACAGGAATACAATGAGCAGTTCTTC
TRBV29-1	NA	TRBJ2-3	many	CSVRTGTDTQYF	TGCAGCGTCCGGACGGGCACAGATACGCAGTATTTT
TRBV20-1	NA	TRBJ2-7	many	CSASRGAVNYEQYF	TGCAGTGCTAGCCGGGGGGCCGTAAACTACGAGCAGTACTTC
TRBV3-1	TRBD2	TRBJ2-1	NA	CVSSQSAGGPYNEQFF	TGTGTCAGCAGTCAGTCAGCGGGAGGGCCCTACAATGAGCAGTTCTTC
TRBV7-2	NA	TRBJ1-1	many	CASSLVRWAEAFF	TGTGCCAGCAGCTTAGTTCGGTGGGCTGAAGCTTTCTTT
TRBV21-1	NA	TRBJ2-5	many	CASSRQGGPAETQYF	TGTGCCAGCAGCAGACAAGGGGGACCCGCGGAGACCCAGTACTTC
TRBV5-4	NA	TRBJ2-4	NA	CASSLDGTGQNIQYF	TGTGCCAGCAGCTTGGATGGTACAGGCCAAAACATTCAGTACTTC
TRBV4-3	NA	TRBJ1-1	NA	CASSQVAASGNTEAFF	TGCGCCAGCAGCCAAGTCGCGGCTTCGGGAAACACTGAAGCTTTCTTT
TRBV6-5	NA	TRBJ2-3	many	CASRNTGVTDTQYF	TGTGCCAGCAGGAACACCGGGGTAACAGATACGCAGTATTTT
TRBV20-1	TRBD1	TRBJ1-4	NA	CSASSHRGATNEKLFF	TGCAGTGCTAGCTCGCACAGGGGGGCAACTAATGAAAAACTGTTTTTT
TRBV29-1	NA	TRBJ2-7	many	CSASVGEQYF	TGCAGCGCCTCGGTTGGAGAGCAGTACTTC
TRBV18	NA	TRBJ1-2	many	CASSPAGRYGYTF	TGTGCCAGCTCACCAGCAGGGCGGTATGGCTACACCTTC
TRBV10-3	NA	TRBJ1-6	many	CAISESRDGDSPLHF	TGTGCCATCAGTGAGTCCCGGGACGGGGATTCACCCCTCCACTTT
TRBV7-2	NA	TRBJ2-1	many	CASSLDPRRVGYINEQFF	TGTGCCAGCAGCTTAGACCCCCGGAGAGTGGGATATATCAATGAGCAGTTCTTC
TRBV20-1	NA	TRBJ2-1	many	CSARRPGGQGNEQFF	TGCAGTGCTAGGCGCCCGGGGGGCCAAGGCAATGAGCAGTTCTTC
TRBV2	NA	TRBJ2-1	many	CASRMSLGQFF	TGTGCCAGCCGGATGTCCCTTGGGCAGTTCTTC
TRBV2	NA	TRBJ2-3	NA	CASSVATDTQYF	TGTGCCAGCAGTGTAGCTACAGATACGCAGTATTTT
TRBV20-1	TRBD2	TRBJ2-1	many	CSARYRSGLLTYEQFF	TGCAGTGCTCGATATCGATCGGGACTACTGACGTATGAGCAGTTCTTC
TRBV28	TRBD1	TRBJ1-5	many	CASSPNRGGDSNQPQHF	TGTGCCAGCAGCCCGAACAGGGGGGGGGATAGCAATCAGCCCCAGCATTTT
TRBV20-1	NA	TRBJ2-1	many	CSSKPRGGGPKFF	TGCAGTAGCAAGCCGAGGGGGGGAGGGCCAAAGTTCTTC
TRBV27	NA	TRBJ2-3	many	CARNQGVWGTDTQYF	TGTGCCCGGAATCAAGGGGTGTGGGGCACAGATACGCAGTATTTT
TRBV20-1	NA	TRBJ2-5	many	CSARDPFEGRQETQYF	TGCAGTGCTAGAGACCCCTTTGAGGGGAGACAAGAGACCCAGTACTTC
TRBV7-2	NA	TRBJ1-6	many	CASSLGMASSYNSPLHF	TGTGCCAGCAGCTTAGGCATGGCTAGCTCCTATAATTCACCCCTCCACTTT
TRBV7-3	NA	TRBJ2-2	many	CASSLNTNTGELFF	TGTGCCAGCAGCTTAAATACGAACACCGGGGAGCTGTTTTTT
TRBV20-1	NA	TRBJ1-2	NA	CSARDPGEGAYGYTF	TGCAGTGCTAGAGATCCAGGTGAGGGCGCCTATGGCTACACCTTC
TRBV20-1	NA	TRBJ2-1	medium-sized	CSVGGDEQFF	TGCAGTGTAGGCGGGGATGAGCAGTTCTTC
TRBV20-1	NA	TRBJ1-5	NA	CSVSYDGRSNQPHHF	TGCAGTGTTAGCTACGATGGCCGGTCAAATCAGCCCCATCATTTT
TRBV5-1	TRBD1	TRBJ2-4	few	CASSLYRGNIQYF	TGCGCCAGCAGCTTATACAGGGGAAACATTCAGTACTTC
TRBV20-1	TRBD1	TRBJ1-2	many	CSASGLEGAPGLGYTF	TGCAGTGCTAGCGGGCTCGAGGGGGCGCCTGGGCTTGGCTACACCTTC
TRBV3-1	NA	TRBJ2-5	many	CASSQESRDFQETQYF	TGTGCCAGCAGCCAGGAATCCCGGGACTTCCAAGAGACCCAGTACTTC
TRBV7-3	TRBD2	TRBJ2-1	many	CASSTSGGGNEQFF	TGTGCCAGCAGCACTAGCGGGGGGGGTAATGAGCAGTTCTTC
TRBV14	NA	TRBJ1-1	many	CASSLYLGQMNTEAFF	TGTGCCAGCAGCCTCTACTTAGGACAAATGAACACTGAAGCTTTCTTT
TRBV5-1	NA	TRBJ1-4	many	CASSSTGPANDELFF	TGCGCCAGCAGCTCCACAGGCCCTGCGAATGACGAACTGTTTTTT
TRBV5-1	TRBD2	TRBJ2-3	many	CASSDPGLATDTQYF	TGCGCCAGCAGCGATCCGGGACTAGCAACTGATACGCAGTATTTT
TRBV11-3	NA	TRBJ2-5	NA	CASSLFLGPATQTQYF	TGTGCCAGCAGCTTATTTCTGGGACCCGCCACCCAGACCCAGTACTTC
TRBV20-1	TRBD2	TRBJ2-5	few	CSAPGNSGGMETKYF	TGCAGTGCTCCCGGGAATAGCGGGGGAATGGAGACCAAGTACTTC
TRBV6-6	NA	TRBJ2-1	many	CASGEVGGQFF	TGTGCCAGTGGGGAGGTGGGGGGCCAGTTCTTC
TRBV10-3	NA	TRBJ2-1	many	CAISEGRQGYSYNEQFF	TGTGCCATCAGTGAGGGGCGGCAGGGTTACTCCTACAATGAGCAGTTCTTC
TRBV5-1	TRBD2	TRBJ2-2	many	CASSLGTSGIGGELFF	TGCGCCAGCAGCCTGGGGACTAGCGGGATTGGCGGGGAGCTGTTTTTT
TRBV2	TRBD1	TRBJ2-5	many	CASSEDRGMETQYF	TGTGCCAGCAGTGAGGACAGGGGCATGGAGACCCAGTACTTC
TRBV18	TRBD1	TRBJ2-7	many	CASSPMGGQGYYEQYF	TGTGCCAGCTCACCAATGGGGGGACAGGGTTACTACGAGCAGTACTTC
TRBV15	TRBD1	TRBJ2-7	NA	CATRDSKYEQYF	TGTGCCACCCGGGACAGCAAATACGAGCAGTACTTC